The clone carrying this T cell receptor beta chain appeared a few times. Its antigen is undetermined. As the sequencing template, cDNA was produced by extracting RNA and reverse transcribing it. Generated by immunoSEQ multiplex PCR, the TCRdb table keeps only in-frame clones and is missing some. The table has roughly 150,000 clones, 55% seen once. Germline values: CDR1 SQVTM, CDR2 ANQGSEA. CDR3 length: 15 amino acids. V was shortened by 6 bases and J by 1 base, with 18 bases between the two germline ends. The sample comes from a study of CD8+ T cells in alopecia areata. Study results and limitations: Against the mouse data, patients shared TCRs less clearly, possibly for HLA reasons.

The V gene is TRBV29-1, the J gene TRBJ2-5, with D possibly TRBD2 on 6 matching bases. Sequenced input: CD4+ T cells sorted from blood. This receptor was identified in a human donor in good health. CDR3 coding DNA: TGCAGCGTATCCCGGTCGGGAGTGGGCCAAGAGACCCAGTACTTC. Translation gives CSVSRSGVGQETQYF.